Each of the 27 T cell receptor beta chains below was sequenced from the same sample in a study of cytomegalovirus exposure and HLA in healthy donors. The primer mix had 60 Vbeta and 13 Jbeta primers. Generated by immunoSEQ multiplex PCR, the TCRdb table keeps only in-frame clones and is missing some. This table holds 70,000 to 95,000 clones, 70% to 80% found once. Sequencing was done on a sample of PBMCs. The receptors here all came from a woman in her thirties or forties in good health and CMV-seropositive.

The chain combines TRBV28 with TRBJ2-1; TRBD1 matches 9 bases. This CDR3 region has 12 residues. Germline-derived CDR1 and CDR2 are MDHEN and SYDVKM. Trimming cost V 6 bases and J 10 bases; bases outside gene matches: 4. CDR3 sequence (DNA): TGTGCCAGCAGCGACAGGGGGTTAGAGCAGTTCTTC. It yields the protein CASSDRGLEQFF.

This clone was picked up a small number of times. This chain links TRBV4-2 with TRBJ1-1, with TRBD1 matching 7 bases. Germline V gene sequence: CDR1 LGHNA, CDR2 YNFKEQ. The CDR3 runs 16 residues. The junction had 4 bases not matched to a gene; V was cut back by 0 bases and J by 0 bases. Here the CDR3 DNA reads TGTGCCAGCAGCCAAGATGGGGACAGTATGAACACTGAAGCTTTCTTT. As protein: CASSQDGDSMNTEAFF.

This chain connects TRBV30 to TRBJ1-1; the D is unclear. The germline V gene has CDR1 GTSNPN and CDR2 SVGIG (reference sequence). The CDR3 runs to 15 residues. V dropped 0 bases and J dropped 1 base, with 12 bases sitting between them. The DNA of the CDR3 is TGTGCCTGGAGTGTATCCGGGGAATGGAACACTGAAGCTTTCTTT. Translated, it gives CAWSVSGEWNTEAFF.

With respect to this clone: This sample includes further DNA sequences coding for the same CDR3. This sequence joins TRBV29-1 and TRBJ2-7; D uncertain. Germline CDR1 is SQVTM and CDR2 is ANQGSEA. The CDR3 is 11 residues long. With 4 bases removed from V and 1 base from J, the gap between germline ends came to 5 bases. The CDR3 DNA reads TGCAGCGTTGTACAGTCCTACGAGCAGTACTTC. This encodes CSVVQSYEQYF.

This clone came up a few times. The rearrangement uses TRBV6-1 and TRBJ1-1; 10 bases line up with TRBD1. Germline V gene sequence: CDR1 MNHNS, CDR2 SASEGT. The CDR3 extends over 15 amino acids. The junction had 5 bases not matched to a gene; V was cut back by 6 bases and J by 1 base. CDR3 in amino acids: CASSRRQGANTEAFF. As DNA, the CDR3 is TGTGCCAGCAGCCGCCGACAGGGGGCGAACACTGAAGCTTTCTTT.

The rearrangement uses TRBV28 and TRBJ2-7; D might be TRBD1 (5 bases). V was trimmed by 8 bases and J by 6 bases, leaving 8 bases between them. This CDR3 has 10 amino acids. Looked up from germline, CDR1 is MDHEN and CDR2 is SYDVKM. DNA for the CDR3: TGTGCCAGCTCTGACAGCGAGCAGTACTTC. This translates into CASSDSEQYF.

This sequence joins TRBV9 and TRBJ2-3; the D is unclear. V was pared by 3 bases and J by 0 bases, with 2 bases between. Germline CDR1 reads SGDLS; CDR2 reads YYNGEE. The CDR3 is made up of 12 amino acids. The CDR3 DNA reads as TGTGCCAGCAGCGCTAGCACAGATACGCAGTATTTT. Its protein product is CASSASTDTQYF.

CDR3 DNA: TGCGCCAGCAGCCGTACCAAGCTAGCCTACGAGCAGTACTTC. It encodes CASSRTKLAYEQYF. The gene calls are TRBV4-3 and TRBJ2-7; D uncertain. V was cut by 4 bases and J by 2 bases, with 12 bases left in between. Germline V gene sequence: CDR1 LGHNA, CDR2 YSLEER. The length of the CDR3 is 14 residues.

This clone was found a few times. J is TRBJ2-5 and V is TRBV7-2; no reliable D call. From germline, CDR1 is SGHTA and CDR2 FQGNSA. V was trimmed by 2 bases and J by 2 bases, leaving 15 bases between them. This CDR3 contains 16 residues. CDR3 sequence (DNA): TGTGCCAGCAGCTTACATGTGGCCGGAGCGCAAGAGACCCAGTACTTC. Encoded protein: CASSLHVAGAQETQYF.

V is TRBV28 and J is TRBJ1-2, with D unresolved. Between the trimmed V and J ends, which lost 6 bases and 4 bases, there was a span of 18 bases. CDR3 length: 15 residues. CDR1 is MDHEN, CDR2 SYDVKM, per germline. The CDR3: CASSPTGAVGYGYTF. In nucleotides, the CDR3 is TGTGCCAGCAGCCCAACGGGAGCGGTGGGCTATGGCTACACCTTC.

This chain uses TRBV6-6 with TRBJ2-7; 8 nucleotides agree with TRBD2. The V gene's germline CDR1 is MNHNY and CDR2 SVGAGI (reference sequence). The V gene end was trimmed by 2 bases and the J gene end by 4 bases; junction bases not matched to a gene: 4. This CDR3 region has 14 residues. The CDR3 reads CASSYEERGYEQYF. The CDR3 bases are TGTGCCAGCAGTTACGAGGAGCGGGGGTACGAGCAGTACTTC.

This clone has only one observation. The chain employs TRBV5-8 and TRBJ2-7; tentatively, D is TRBD2 (5 bases). Germline V gene lookup returns CDR1 SGHTS and CDR2 YDEGEE. The germline V and J ends were trimmed by 4 bases and 0 bases, with 20 bases remaining between them. This CDR3 spans 17 amino acids. The CDR3 is CASSPPPPGISSYEQYF. CDR3 coding DNA: TGTGCCAGCAGCCCGCCCCCCCCCGGGATAAGCTCCTACGAGCAGTACTTC.

This clone was observed a handful of times. V is TRBV5-5 and J is TRBJ2-7; 9 nucleotides agree with TRBD1. Germline V gives CDR1 SGHKS, CDR2 YYEKEE (reference sequence). J lost 3 bases, V lost 3 bases, and 4 bases had no gene match. The CDR3 has 14 amino acids. The CDR3 coding sequence is TGTGCCAGCAGCTACCCGGACAGGGGCTACGAGCAGTACTTC. Translating it yields CASSYPDRGYEQYF.

This clone was seen only once. The V and J genes are TRBV9 and TRBJ2-7; 7 bases are shared with TRBD1. Germline V gene data show CDR1 as SGDLS and CDR2 as YYNGEE. This CDR3 is built from 14 residues. With 3 bases clipped from V and 4 bases from J, the junction kept 7 bases outside the gene matches. This chain's CDR3 is CASSETGTVYEQYF. The CDR3 nucleotides are TGTGCCAGCAGCGAGACCGGGACAGTTTACGAGCAGTACTTC.

The rearrangement links TRBV27 to TRBJ2-3, with 11 bases that match TRBD1. Germline assignment: CDR1 MNHEY and CDR2 SMNVEV (reference sequence). With V trimmed by 4 bases and J by 6 bases, 6 bases remained unmatched. This CDR3 spans 15 amino acids. CDR3 nucleotide sequence: TGTGCCAGCAGTTCCGGGACAGGGGGATGGGATACGCAGTATTTT. Protein product: CASSSGTGGWDTQYF.

The rearrangement links TRBV7-3 to TRBJ2-3; 8 bases agree with TRBD1. The V gene's germline CDR1 is SGHTA and CDR2 FQGTGA. V dropped 5 bases and J dropped 0; count of bases not matched to a gene: 4. The length of the CDR3 is 15 residues. For the CDR3, the DNA is TGTGCCAGCAGCGAACAGGGGGTTAGCACAGATACGCAGTATTTT. Amino acids: CASSEQGVSTDTQYF.

This rearrangement joins TRBV2 to TRBJ1-5; 7 nucleotides match TRBD1. CDR1 SNHLY and CDR2 FYNNEI come from the germline V gene. The CDR3 has 14 residues. V dropped 6 bases and J dropped 6; count of bases not matched to a gene: 8. The CDR3, as DNA: TGTGCCAGCAGACCGGGACAGTTGGCTCAGCCCCAGCATTTT. This sequence encodes CASRPGQLAQPQHF.

The chain couples TRBV5-1 to TRBJ2-1, with 8 nucleotides matching TRBD2. There are 15 residues in the CDR3. Losses at the gene ends were 2 bases for V and 4 bases for J; bases not matched to a gene: 5. The germline gives CDR1 SGHRS, CDR2 YFSETQ. DNA of the CDR3: TGCGCCAGCAGCTTAGACGGGGGGGGTTACAATGAGCAGTTCTTC. This codes for CASSLDGGGYNEQFF.

In this sample, this clone turned up once. The rearrangement uses TRBV2 and TRBJ1-2; no clear D. V lost 2 bases, J lost 3 bases, and 13 bases lay in between. The CDR3 spans 15 residues. The germline CDR1 and CDR2 sequences are SNHLY and FYNNEI. CDR3 nucleotide sequence: TGTGCCAGCAGTGAACCATATGAGGTATACTATGGCTACACCTTC. It specifies CASSEPYEVYYGYTF.

This chain uses TRBV27 with TRBJ1-5; tentative D call: TRBD1 (6 bases). The CDR3 contains 15 residues. V gave up 4 bases and J gave up 0 bases, with 10 bases separating them. The germline CDR1 and CDR2 sequences are MNHEY and SMNVEV (reference sequence). CDR3 residues: CASSYVQGSNQPQHF. The CDR3 DNA is TGTGCCAGCAGTTATGTACAGGGTAGCAATCAGCCCCAGCATTTT.

The chain joins TRBV2 to TRBJ2-1, with D tentatively TRBD1 (6 bases). The CDR3 consists of 13 residues. Trimming left V 11 bases short and J 1 base short, with 12 bases between. The V gene's germline CDR1 is SNHLY and CDR2 FYNNEI. The CDR3 DNA reads TGTGCCCAGGGGAAGGAGTCCTACAATGAGCAGTTCTTC. This translates into CAQGKESYNEQFF.

This clone was seen many times. The V and J genes are TRBV6-6 and TRBJ2-3; the match to TRBD2 covers 14 bases. The length of the CDR3 is 15 residues. The V segment lost 6 bases and the J segment 4 bases; nucleotides outside the gene matches: 3. Germline CDR1 is MNHNY and CDR2 is SVGAGI (reference sequence). The CDR3 protein is CASRTSGRGADTQYF. In nucleotides, the CDR3 is TGTGCCAGCAGGACTAGCGGGAGGGGGGCAGATACGCAGTATTTT.

The genes are TRBV30 and TRBJ1-4; D ambiguous. Germline V CDR1 and CDR2: GTSNPN, SVGIG (reference sequence). This CDR3 comprises 13 residues. Deletions cut 3 bases from V and 5 bases from J, with 10 bases between. CDR3 DNA: TGTGCCTGGAGCGTTAGCAGAAATGAAAAACTGTTTTTT. Translation gives CAWSVSRNEKLFF.

The V and J genes are TRBV7-6 and TRBJ1-2, with TRBD1 matching over 9 bases. The CDR3 has 16 residues. V dropped 5 bases and J dropped 8; count of bases not matched to a gene: 15. Germline V gene sequence: CDR1 SGHVS, CDR2 FNYEAQ. In DNA, the CDR3 is TGTGCCAGCAGCCCCGGGACAGGGATCAAGATCGACGGCTACACCTTC. Translation gives CASSPGTGIKIDGYTF.

CDR3: CASSLTSLKETQYF. CDR3 DNA: TGTGCCAGCAGCTTAACTAGTCTTAAAGAGACCCAGTACTTC. The chain recombines TRBV7-2 with TRBJ2-5, with a possible D match to TRBD2 (5 bases). Trimming left V 2 bases short and J 3 bases short, with 10 bases between. This CDR3 contains 14 residues. The germline gives CDR1 SGHTA, CDR2 FQGNSA.

The rearrangement uses TRBV6-1 and TRBJ2-1, with a tentative D call TRBD1 (5 bases). V lost 8 bases and J lost 3, with 11 bases in between. The CDR3 has 13 residues. Germline V CDR1 and CDR2: MNHNS, SASEGT. CDR3 loop: CASLGANYNEQFF. The CDR3 DNA reads TGTGCCAGCCTTGGGGCAAACTACAATGAGCAGTTCTTC.

On this clone itself: The final CDR3 position lacks the conserved phenylalanine or tryptophan, pointing to a likely read error. It is unclear where the CDR3 begins or ends on the DNA, so no DNA is shown, and the CDR3 is as TCRdb lists it. The V and J genes are TRBV2 and TRBJ2-7; the table's D call, TRBD2, was not checked against the DNA. Both ends counted, the CDR3 spans 11 residues. Germline CDR1 is SNHLY and CDR2 is FYNNEI. The CDR3 is CASSDELEKRL.